The 18 T cell receptor beta chains below come from one sample, sequenced in a study of T-cell reconstitution after alpha-beta-depleted transplantation in children. Unique molecular identifiers were incorporated during preparation of the TCRbeta library. In TCRdb, the PCR reads were re-called with MiXCR into one record per CDR3 protein. The data hold about 980,000 distinct CDR3 sequences, with about 29% observed a single time. Here the sequenced sample was PBMCs, mostly from graft donor cells, taken 360 days after TCRalphabeta/CD19-depleted stem cell transplant. These receptors all stem from a boy less than two years old who had a stem cell transplant for SCID, so the T cells may come from the graft donor.

Comments on this clonotype: This may arise from a read error, as a much more abundant clone is one base away. The chain couples TRBV12-3 or TRBV12-4 to TRBJ1-1, with D uncertain. This CDR3 has 11 amino acids. V lost 7 bases, J lost 1 base, and 4 bases lay in between. CDR3 protein: CASTWNTEAFF. The CDR3 coding sequence is TGTGCCAGCACTTGGAACACTGAAGCTTTCTTT.

The chain combines TRBV24-1 with TRBJ2-1, with 9 bases aligning to TRBD2. The CDR3 has 14 amino acids. V gave up 6 bases and J gave up 8 bases; unmatched junction bases: 7. CDR1 and CDR2 from the germline V gene are KGHDR and SFDVKD. The CDR3 spells CATSSGGPRDEQFF. The CDR3 DNA reads as TGTGCCACCAGTAGCGGGGGGCCTCGCGATGAGCAGTTCTTC.

The chain links TRBV25-1 to TRBJ1-1, with TRBD1 as a possible D gene (5 bases). The V end was cut by 2 bases, the J end by 0 bases, with 10 bases between. Germline CDR1 reads MGHDK; CDR2 reads SYGVNS. The CDR3 runs to 15 residues. The CDR3 nucleotides read TGTGCCAGCAGTGAAGTTGGGGGTGTGAACACTGAAGCTTTCTTT. Translated, it gives CASSEVGGVNTEAFF.

This clonotype was counted only a few times. V and J are TRBV15 and TRBJ2-2; 11 bases are shared with TRBD2. Losses at the gene ends were 5 bases for V and 8 bases for J; bases not matched to a gene: 7. The length of the CDR3 is 15 residues. Germline V CDR1 and CDR2: LNHNV, YYDKDF (reference sequence). The CDR3 loop reads CATSRGGLAAGELFF. CDR3 DNA: TGTGCCACCAGCCGAGGGGGACTAGCGGCTGGGGAGCTGTTTTTT.

This sequence joins TRBV19 and TRBJ1-5; 7 bases are shared with TRBD1. This CDR3 has 14 residues. V shed 3 bases, J shed 3 bases, and the junction held 2 bases outside the gene matches. Germline V gene sequence: CDR1 LNHDA, CDR2 SQIVND (reference sequence). CDR3 residues: CASSMGQLNQPQHF. In nucleotides, the CDR3 is TGTGCCAGTAGTATGGGACAGCTCAATCAGCCCCAGCATTTT.

This clonotype was picked up many times. This chain joins TRBV27 and TRBJ2-1; D perhaps matches TRBD1 (5 bases). The CDR3 is 16 residues long. Trimming took 0 bases from V and 2 from J, leaving 11 bases between them. Germline V gene lookup returns CDR1 MNHEY and CDR2 SMNVEV (reference sequence). In DNA, the CDR3 is TGTGCCAGCAGTTTATCCTGGGGCTCCACCTACAATGAGCAGTTCTTC. Amino acids: CASSLSWGSTYNEQFF.

This clonotype was recorded at least ten times. The rearrangement joins TRBV12-3 or TRBV12-4 to TRBJ2-2; D not resolved. Between the trimmed V and J ends, which lost 6 bases and 5 bases, there was a span of 10 bases. The CDR3 is made up of 13 amino acids. CDR3 nucleotides: TGTGCCAGCAGCTTGCTAAGGACCGGGGAGCTGTTTTTT. Translation: CASSLLRTGELFF.

The chain recombines TRBV18 with TRBJ2-3, with TRBD1 as a possible D gene (7 bases). The germline gives CDR1 KGHSH, CDR2 LQKENI. There are 16 residues in the CDR3. With 0 bases removed from V and 2 bases from J, the gap between germline ends came to 12 bases. Here the CDR3 DNA reads TGTGCCAGCTCACCACCGGCCAGGGGGGCCACAGATACGCAGTATTTT. Translation: CASSPPARGATDTQYF.

In its sample, this clonotype was seen many times. This chain joins TRBV29-1 and TRBJ2-5; D gene unclear. CDR1 is SQVTM and CDR2 is ANQGSEA in the germline V gene. V gave up 3 bases and J gave up 5 bases, with 10 bases separating them. This CDR3 is 12 amino acids long. This chain's CDR3 is CSVDSFGETQYF. The CDR3 bases are TGCAGCGTTGACAGTTTCGGGGAGACCCAGTACTTC.

The chain uses TRBV12-3 or TRBV12-4 and TRBJ2-2; 7 bases are a match to TRBD2. The CDR3 contains 15 residues. V shed 0 bases, J shed 4 bases, and the junction held 2 bases outside the gene matches. The CDR3 here is CASSLAGGITGELFF. In nucleotides, the CDR3 is TGTGCCAGCAGTTTAGCGGGGGGGATCACCGGGGAGCTGTTTTTT.

The chain employs TRBV11-2 and TRBJ2-3, with 10 nucleotides matching TRBD1. V dropped 5 bases and J dropped 3; count of bases not matched to a gene: 14. Germline lookup yields CDR1 SGHAT and CDR2 FQNNGV. The CDR3 is made up of 18 amino acids. CDR3 residues: CASSPSMDRGWRTDTQYF. CDR3 nucleotides: TGTGCCAGCAGCCCCTCGATGGACAGGGGGTGGAGGACAGATACGCAGTATTTT.

J is TRBJ2-1 and V is TRBV3-1; 11 bases align to TRBD2. CDR3 length: 17 residues. After removal of 5 bases from V and 5 bases from J, the junction contained 11 bases not matched to a gene. From germline, CDR1 is LGHDT and CDR2 YNNKEL (reference sequence). CDR3 residues: CASSVRLAGFNDNEQFF. The CDR3 DNA follows: TGTGCCAGCAGCGTGCGACTAGCGGGGTTCAACGACAATGAGCAGTTCTTC.

In this sample, this clonotype turned up a few times. This sequence joins TRBV5-6 and TRBJ1-6; the D is unclear. The length of the CDR3 is 13 residues. CDR1 SGHDT and CDR2 YYEEEE come from the germline V gene. The germline V and J ends were trimmed by 3 bases and 6 bases, with 7 bases remaining between them. CDR3 DNA sequence: TGTGCCAGCAGCTACGCGTTTAATTCACCCCTCCACTTT. Translation gives CASSYAFNSPLHF.

The chain combines TRBV20-1 with TRBJ1-4, with D tentatively TRBD1 (6 bases). Between the trimmed V and J ends, which lost 5 bases and 5 bases, there was a span of 18 bases. This CDR3 contains 15 residues. Germline V gene data show CDR1 as DFQATT and CDR2 as SNEGSKA (reference sequence). The DNA of the CDR3 is TGCAGTGCTCATCCGGAAGGACAGAGAAATGAAAAACTGTTTTTT. Amino acids: CSAHPEGQRNEKLFF.

The V gene is TRBV4-2, the J gene TRBJ2-7; no clear D. The CDR3 spans 13 residues. The germline gives CDR1 LGHNA, CDR2 YNFKEQ. V lost 2 bases, J lost 4 bases, and 9 bases lay in between. CDR3 amino acids: CASSQPSAYEQYF. The DNA for the CDR3 is TGTGCCAGCAGCCAACCCTCGGCATACGAGCAGTACTTC.

This sequence joins TRBV7-9 and TRBJ2-3; the D is unclear. V was clipped by 2 bases and J by 11 bases, with 23 bases between them. Germline V gene sequence: CDR1 SEHNR, CDR2 FQNEAQ (reference sequence). The CDR3 loop spans 16 amino acids. The CDR3 reads CASSLFPFSTHVEQYF. CDR3 bases: TGTGCCAGCAGCTTATTCCCCTTTAGTACCCACGTGGAGCAGTATTTT. Combining the CDR3 with reference TRBV7-9 and TRBJ2-3 gives the whole variable domain DTGVSQNPRHKITKRGQNVTFRCDPISEHNRLYWYRQTLGQGPEFLTYFQNEAQLEKSRLLSDRFSAERPKGSFSTLEIQRTEQGDSAMYLCASSLFPFSTHVEQYFGPGTRLTVL.

In its sample, this clonotype was seen a few times. The CDR3 coding sequence is TGTGCCACCAGCAGAGACTACGGACAGGGACAAGAGACCCAGTACTTC. Translation gives CATSRDYGQGQETQYF. The chain links TRBV15 to TRBJ2-5; 8 positions agree with TRBD1. J was trimmed by 2 bases and V by 0 bases; bases with no gene match: 5. In germline, CDR1 is LNHNV, CDR2 YYDKDF (reference sequence). The CDR3 spans 16 residues.

This clonotype was seen a few times. The CDR3 sequence: CASSQIAQEGYTF. Here the CDR3 DNA reads TGCGCCAGCAGCCAAATTGCGCAAGAGGGCTACACCTTC. This chain connects TRBV5-1 to TRBJ1-2; D not resolved. The germline gives CDR1 SGHRS, CDR2 YFSETQ. V shed 4 bases and J shed 8 bases, with 15 bases lying between them. The CDR3 is 13 amino acids.